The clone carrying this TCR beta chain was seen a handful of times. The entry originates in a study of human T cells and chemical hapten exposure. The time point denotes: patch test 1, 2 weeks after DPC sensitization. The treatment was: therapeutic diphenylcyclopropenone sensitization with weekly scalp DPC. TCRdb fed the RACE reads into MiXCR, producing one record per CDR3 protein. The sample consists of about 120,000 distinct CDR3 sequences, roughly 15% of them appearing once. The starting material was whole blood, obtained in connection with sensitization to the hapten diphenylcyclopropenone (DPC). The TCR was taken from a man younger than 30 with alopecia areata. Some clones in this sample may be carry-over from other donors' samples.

In DNA form, the CDR3 reads TGTGCCAGCAGCGGGCCCTTTTGGGGGGACAATGAGCAGTTCTTC. This encodes CASSGPFWGDNEQFF. This sequence joins TRBV9 and TRBJ2-1; the D gene is possibly TRBD2 (6 bases). V was clipped by 3 bases and J by 5 bases, with 15 bases between them. CDR1 is SGDLS, CDR2 YYNGEE, per germline. This CDR3 has 15 amino acids.